The T cell receptor beta chain under discussion was sequenced for a study of blood T cell repertoires in COVID-19. The length of the CDR3 is 17 residues. V lost 3 bases and J lost 2; bases outside the gene matches: 8. Germline V gene lookup returns CDR1 SGHRS and CDR2 YFSETQ. Generated by immunoSEQ multiplex PCR, the TCRdb table keeps only in-frame clones and is missing some. Here the sample spans 210,000 or so clones, around four fifths being singletons. This sequence joins TRBV5-1 and TRBJ2-6, with 7 bases fitting TRBD1. Sample: peripheral blood. This TCR came from a human donor in a cohort sampled during active COVID-19. CDR3 coding DNA: TGCGCCAGCAGCTGGACAGGTCCGGGTGCTGGGGCCAACGTCCTGACTTTC. This translates into CASSWTGPGAGANVLTF.